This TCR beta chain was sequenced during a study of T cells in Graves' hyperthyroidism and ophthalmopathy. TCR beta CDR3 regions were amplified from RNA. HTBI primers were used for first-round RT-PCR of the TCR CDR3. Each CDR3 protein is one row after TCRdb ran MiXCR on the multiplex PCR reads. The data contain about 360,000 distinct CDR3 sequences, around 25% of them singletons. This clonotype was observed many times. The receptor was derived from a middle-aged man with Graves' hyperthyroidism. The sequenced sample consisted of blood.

The CDR3 region is CASSPRTSGYEQYF. The CDR3 nucleotides are TGTGCCAGCAGTCCCCGGACTAGCGGCTACGAGCAGTACTTC. This chain links TRBV12-3 or TRBV12-4 with TRBJ2-7; 10 positions agree with TRBD2. Unmatched junction bases numbered 4, after V lost 5 bases and J lost 3 bases. This CDR3 has 14 amino acids.